This TCR beta chain was observed in a study of T cell responses to AZD1222 COVID-19 vaccine. Study-wide results and limits: It was only after the peak T cell response that any repertoires were sampled. An increase in Spike-specific TCR breadth and depth was observed after two AZD1222 doses. Baseline antibody screening turned up just six seropositive AZD1222 recipients.

A note on this clone: Its antigen remains unknown.

Data came from immunoSEQ multiplex PCR; TCRdb stores just in-frame clones and leaves some out. The top ten hold 3.5% to 4.5% of the sample, which has 160,000 or so clones, 85% to 90% seen once. Per germline, CDR1 SGDLS and CDR2 YYNGEE. Trimming took off 0 bases at V and 7 bases at J, with 16 bases between the two ends. CDR3 length: 16 amino acids. This specimen was peripheral blood, taken 28 days after the second dose of the MenACWY control vaccine. The clonotype originates from an adult who received the MenACWY meningococcal vaccine as a control. The genes are TRBV9 and TRBJ1-4; TRBD1 might be the D (6 bases). Here the CDR3 reads CASSVASRGGGEKLFF. CDR3 in DNA: TGTGCCAGCAGCGTAGCTAGCAGGGGCGGAGGTGAAAAACTGTTTTTT. Full variable domain (remainder filled in from reference TRBV9 and TRBJ1-4): DSGVTQTPKHLITATGQRVTLRCSPRSGDLSVYWYQQSLDQGLQFLIQYYNGEERAKGNILERFSAQQFPDLHSELNLSSLELGDSALYFCASSVASRGGGEKLFFGSGTQLSVL.